The rows below give T cell receptor beta chains drawn from one sample of a study of cytomegalovirus exposure and HLA in healthy donors. The assay was immunoSEQ multiplex PCR, and TCRdb's table has in-frame clones only and misses some. The data contain tens of thousands of clones, roughly four fifths of them singletons. The material sequenced was PBMCs. These receptors were collected from a woman between 40 and 50 years old in good health and CMV-seropositive. The CDR3 runs from the conserved cysteine through the conserved F or W. Each record gives: J gene, D gene, V gene, clone size, CDR3 protein, CDR3 DNA. D genes are given only for firm matches. Size values are once, few and many counts, or a class for expanded clones, and some rows have none.

TRBJ2-7,.,TRBV7-2,.,CASSQGGSYEQYF,TGTGCCAGCAGCCAGGGGGGATCCTACGAGCAGTACTTC
TRBJ2-1,TRBD1,TRBV5-1,.,CASSLEGQGYNEQFF,TGCGCCAGCAGCTTGGAGGGACAGGGGTACAATGAGCAGTTCTTC
TRBJ1-1,.,TRBV7-9,.,CASTLMGSGNTEAFF,TGTGCCAGCACCCTAATGGGGAGCGGGAACACTGAAGCTTTCTTT
TRBJ2-5,TRBD2,TRBV5-4,.,CASSLEAGDGETQYF,TGTGCCAGCAGCTTGGAAGCGGGAGATGGGGAGACCCAGTACTTC
TRBJ2-7,.,TRBV2,.,CAEGGTKGEQYF,TGTGCCGAGGGCGGGACGAAGGGCGAGCAGTACTTC
TRBJ2-5,.,TRBV30,.,CAWSAEGWEETQYF,TGTGCCTGGAGTGCGGAGGGGTGGGAAGAGACCCAGTACTTC
TRBJ2-7,.,TRBV6-5,.,CASSQQGTPYEQYF,TGTGCCAGCAGTCAGCAGGGTACCCCCTACGAGCAGTACTTC
TRBJ1-5,.,TRBV5-5,.,CASSPGQTNQPQHF,TGTGCCAGCAGCCCGGGACAAACTAATCAGCCCCAGCATTTT
TRBJ2-7,TRBD1,TRBV19,.,CASRKTGGSYEQYF,TGTGCCAGTCGCAAGACAGGGGGCTCCTACGAGCAGTACTTC
TRBJ2-5,TRBD2,TRBV12-5,.,CASGLVRGDQYF,TGTGCTAGTGGTTTGGTTCGGGGGGATCAGTACTTC
TRBJ2-1,.,TRBV7-2,.,CASSPSRAYNEQFF,TGTGCCAGCAGCCCCTCAAGAGCCTACAATGAGCAGTTCTTC
TRBJ1-2,.,TRBV2,.,CASSVWGRDGYTF,TGTGCCAGCAGTGTGTGGGGGCGGGATGGCTACACCTTC
TRBJ2-7,TRBD2,TRBV27,.,CASSLAGGWYEQYF,TGTGCCAGCAGCCTAGCGGGAGGTTGGTACGAGCAGTACTTC
TRBJ2-5,TRBD1,TRBV5-1,.,CASSLGPGTEETQYF,TGCGCCAGCAGCTTAGGCCCCGGGACAGAAGAGACCCAGTACTTC
TRBJ2-7,TRBD2,TRBV7-9,.,CASSPGTSGSLTYEQYF,TGTGCCAGCAGCCCCGGGACTAGCGGGAGCCTTACCTACGAGCAGTACTTC
TRBJ1-5,TRBD1,TRBV20-1,.,CSATGGQPQHF,TGCAGTGCTACAGGGGGCCAGCCCCAGCATTTT
TRBJ2-6,.,TRBV5-8,.,CASSFDYSSGANVLTF,TGTGCCAGCAGCTTTGATTACAGCTCTGGGGCCAACGTCCTGACTTTC
TRBJ2-1,TRBD2,TRBV9,.,CASSVARAGVRNEQFF,TGTGCCAGCAGCGTTGCCCGGGCGGGAGTACGTAATGAGCAGTTCTTC
TRBJ1-1,.,TRBV19,.,CASTRQSNAEAFF,TGTGCCAGCACTAGACAATCGAACGCTGAAGCTTTCTTT
TRBJ2-5,.,TRBV11-3,.,CASSFESGTQYF,TGTGCCAGCAGCTTCGAGTCGGGGACCCAGTACTTC
TRBJ2-5,.,TRBV28,.,CASTNTSPVLQYF,TGTGCCAGCACCAATACATCCCCAGTTTTGCAGTACTTC
TRBJ2-7,.,TRBV10-3,.,CAIKTQANEQYF,TGTGCCATCAAGACCCAGGCGAACGAGCAGTACTTC
TRBJ2-7,TRBD1,TRBV19,.,CASSTSGQGAREQYF,TGTGCCAGTAGTACCTCGGGACAGGGGGCTCGGGAGCAGTACTTC
TRBJ2-1,TRBD2,TRBV27,.,CASRTGLASLDEQFF,TGTGCCAGCAGAACGGGACTAGCGTCTCTGGATGAGCAGTTCTTC
TRBJ2-7,TRBD1,TRBV7-6,.,CASSLQGASYEQYF,TGTGCCAGCAGCTTGCAGGGGGCGAGTTACGAGCAGTACTTC
TRBJ2-7,TRBD1,TRBV4-2,.,CASSQPQSGTEQYEQYF,TGTGCCAGCAGCCAACCCCAATCGGGGACAGAACAGTACGAGCAGTACTTC
TRBJ1-4,.,TRBV7-9,.,CASSFRTTNEKLFF,TGTGCCAGCAGCTTCAGGACAACTAATGAAAAACTGTTTTTT
TRBJ2-7,TRBD1,TRBV4-2,once,CASSQNGQGEGEQYF,TGTGCCAGCAGCCAGAACGGACAGGGCGAAGGCGAGCAGTACTTC
TRBJ2-5,.,TRBV21-1,.,CASSTNPYYVRKETQYF,TGTGCCAGCAGCACGAATCCCTACTATGTTCGAAAAGAGACCCAGTACTTC
TRBJ2-2,.,TRBV2,.,CASCPGVGTGELFF,TGTGCCAGTTGTCCGGGTGTAGGCACCGGGGAGCTGTTTTTT
TRBJ2-7,TRBD2,TRBV27,.,CASSTTGTSFYEQYF,TGTGCCAGCAGTACGACCGGGACTAGCTTCTACGAGCAGTACTTC
TRBJ2-1,.,TRBV4-1,.,CASSQEGGNEQFF,TGCGCCAGCAGCCAAGAAGGGGGAAATGAGCAGTTCTTC
TRBJ2-1,.,TRBV7-2,.,CASSRQSKNRLPSNEQFF,TGTGCCAGCAGCCGACAAAGTAAAAACAGGCTCCCATCCAATGAGCAGTTCTTC
TRBJ2-7,TRBD1,TRBV4-3,.,CASSQDIMSGQPTYEQYF,TGCGCCAGCAGCCAAGATATTATGTCGGGACAGCCAACCTACGAGCAGTACTTC
TRBJ2-2,.,TRBV5-4,.,CASSPAGTGELFF,TGTGCCAGCAGCCCGGCGGGGACCGGGGAGCTGTTTTTT
TRBJ1-4,TRBD1,TRBV27,.,CASSLIPPGTGGGSPNEKLFF,TGTGCCAGCAGTCTCATCCCTCCCGGGACAGGGGGCGGTTCGCCTAATGAAAAACTGTTTTTT
TRBJ1-1,.,TRBV13,.,CASTFGYRGGAGAFF,TGTGCCAGCACGTTTGGTTACCGGGGGGGCGCTGGGGCTTTCTTT
TRBJ2-3,TRBD2,TRBV28,.,CASSFGRVSTDTQYF,TGTGCCAGCAGTTTCGGGAGGGTTAGCACAGATACGCAGTATTTT
TRBJ2-2,.,TRBV27,.,CASSFGSGELFF,TGTGCCAGCAGTTTCGGGTCCGGGGAGCTGTTTTTT
TRBJ2-1,TRBD1,TRBV11-2,once,CASSTPSAGTGERNEQFF,TGTGCCAGCAGCACGCCTAGTGCCGGGACAGGGGAGAGGAATGAGCAGTTCTTC
TRBJ2-7,.,TRBV11-2,.,CASSLGGVYEQYF,TGTGCCAGCAGCTTAGGGGGGGTTTACGAGCAGTACTTC
TRBJ2-7,.,TRBV21-1,.,CASSKTQPLPGYEQYF,TGTGCCAGCAGCAAAACGCAGCCACTCCCAGGCTACGAGCAGTACTTC
TRBJ1-6,TRBD1,TRBV25-1,.,CASSDRDREANNSPLHF,TGTGCCAGCAGTGACCGGGACAGGGAGGCGAATAATTCACCCCTCCACTTT
TRBJ2-5,TRBD2,TRBV10-3,.,CAISAGGLKEETQYF,TGTGCCATCAGTGCGGGAGGGTTGAAAGAAGAGACCCAGTACTTC
TRBJ2-1,.,TRBV7-7,.,CASSPHSSSYNEQFF,TGTGCTAGCAGCCCTCACTCGAGCTCCTACAATGAGCAGTTCTTC
TRBJ1-1,.,TRBV11-1,.,CASSLTRAHEAFF,TGTGCCAGCAGCTTAACTAGGGCGCATGAAGCTTTCTTT
TRBJ1-1,.,TRBV12-5,.,CASGLGSIEAFF,TGTGCTAGTGGTTTGGGTTCAATTGAAGCTTTCTTT
TRBJ2-7,TRBD2,TRBV5-6,.,CATTGLAGVGRDYEQYF,TGTGCCACTACGGGACTAGCGGGAGTTGGGCGCGACTACGAGCAGTACTTC